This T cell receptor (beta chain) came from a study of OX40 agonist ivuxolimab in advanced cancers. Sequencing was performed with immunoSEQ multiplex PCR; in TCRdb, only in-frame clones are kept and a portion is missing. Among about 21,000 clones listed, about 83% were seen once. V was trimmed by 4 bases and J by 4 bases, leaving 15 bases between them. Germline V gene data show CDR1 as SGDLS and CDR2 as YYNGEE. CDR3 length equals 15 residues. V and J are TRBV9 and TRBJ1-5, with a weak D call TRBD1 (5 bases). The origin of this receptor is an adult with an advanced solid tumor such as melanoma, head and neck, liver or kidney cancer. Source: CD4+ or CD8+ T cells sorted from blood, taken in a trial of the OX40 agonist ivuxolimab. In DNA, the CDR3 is TGTGCCAGCAGCCAAGATCTCAGGGCAAATCAGCCCCAGCATTTT. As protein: CASSQDLRANQPQHF.